Below, 19 T cell receptor beta chains from the same sample are listed, as sequenced in a study of T-cell reconstitution after alpha-beta-depleted transplantation in children. This sample's TCRbeta library carried unique molecular identifier barcodes. In TCRdb, the PCR reads were re-called with MiXCR into one record per CDR3 protein. The sample has approximately 400,000 distinct CDR3 sequences; approximately 10% are singletons. The sequences come from PBMCs from the stem cell graft donor, collected from the stem cell graft. The origin of the receptors is a human donor who donated a stem cell graft to a child with acute myeloid leukemia.

This clonotype has a handful of counts. This chain's CDR3 is CASSWFTQGQGSSGNTIYF. CDR3 nucleotides: TGCGCCAGCAGTTGGTTTACCCAGGGGCAGGGAAGCTCTGGAAACACCATATATTTT. The genes are TRBV10-1 and TRBJ1-3; TRBD1 might be the D (6 bases). Looked up from germline, CDR1 is WNHNN and CDR2 is SYGVQD (reference sequence). The CDR3 totals 19 residues. V dropped 5 bases and J dropped 0 bases, with 23 bases sitting between them.

The chain is built from TRBV7-2 and TRBJ2-1, with 10 bases lining up with TRBD1. Germline trimming cut 5 bases from V and 14 bases from J; bases unmatched to any gene: 12. Germline-derived CDR1 and CDR2 are SGHTA and FQGNSA. The CDR3 is made up of 14 amino acids. CDR3 region: CASSPTRDRGIKFF. In nucleotides, the CDR3 is TGTGCCAGCAGCCCCACCCGGGACAGGGGTATTAAGTTCTTC.

This clonotype was detected only a few times. The chain links TRBV5-1 to TRBJ2-1, with 7 nucleotides matching TRBD2. Germline assignment: CDR1 SGHRS and CDR2 YFSETQ. This CDR3 comprises 15 residues. V was clipped by 8 bases and J by 4 bases; unmatched bases: 12. CDR3 sequence (DNA): TGCGCCAGATGGGGGGAGGGGCTTGCGTACAATGAGCAGTTCTTC. Translated, it gives CARWGEGLAYNEQFF.

This clonotype was observed a handful of times. The chain uses TRBV18 and TRBJ2-7; perhaps D is TRBD1 or TRBD2 (6 bases each). The length of the CDR3 is 15 residues. Germline V gene sequence: CDR1 KGHSH, CDR2 LQKENI. V dropped 5 bases and J dropped 0 bases, with 14 bases sitting between them. Written as DNA, the CDR3 is TGTGCCAGCTCATCGGGAGCGGACAGCTCCTACGAGCAGTACGTC. It translates to CASSSGADSSYEQYV.

The genes are TRBV6-2 or TRBV6-3 and TRBJ2-7; D gene uncertain. Trimming pared 10 bases from V and 4 bases from J, leaving 23 bases between. Looked up from germline, CDR1 is MNHEY and CDR2 is SVGEGT. This CDR3 has 15 amino acids. CDR3 region: CATQREGNPSYEQYF. The CDR3, as DNA: TGTGCCACCCAAAGGGAAGGAAATCCTTCTTACGAGCAGTACTTC.

This clonotype has a count of ten or more. The chain joins TRBV6-2 or TRBV6-3 to TRBJ2-7; either TRBD1 or TRBD2 may fit D (5 bases each). The CDR3 runs to 14 residues. V dropped 2 bases and J dropped 0 bases, with 8 bases sitting between them. CDR1 is MNHEY, CDR2 SVGEGT, per germline. The CDR3: CASSYGGASYEQYF. The DNA for the CDR3 is TGTGCCAGCAGTTACGGGGGTGCCTCCTACGAGCAGTACTTC.

This clonotype was seen ten or more times. The chain carries TRBV6-5 and TRBJ2-1; 13 bases map to TRBD2. This CDR3 comprises 16 residues. The germline V gene encodes CDR1 MNHEY and CDR2 SVGAGI. Trimming at V came to 3 bases and at J to 9 bases, leaving 8 bases not matched to a gene. CDR3 DNA: TGTGCCAGCAGTTATCTACTAGCGGGGGGGCTCGGTGAGCAGTTCTTC. Translation: CASSYLLAGGLGEQFF.

This clonotype was found many times. This chain joins TRBV12-3 or TRBV12-4 and TRBJ2-7; no definite D call. V lost 3 bases and J lost 3, with 9 bases in between. The CDR3 sequence is 13 residues long. The CDR3 DNA is TGTGCCAGCAGTTTTACAACGATCTACGAGCAGTACTTC. This translates into CASSFTTIYEQYF.

This clonotype was counted a few times. This chain links TRBV20-1 with TRBJ2-1; 8 bases align to TRBD2. Germline trimming cut 0 bases from V and 1 base from J; bases unmatched to any gene: 8. The germline V gene has CDR1 DFQATT and CDR2 SNEGSKA (reference sequence). CDR3 length: 17 residues. CDR3 nucleotides: TGCAGTGCTAGAGATATTAGCGGGGATAGGTCCTACAATGAGCAGTTCTTC. Its protein product is CSARDISGDRSYNEQFF.

This clonotype was recorded a few times. The chain has TRBV12-3 or TRBV12-4 and TRBJ2-7, with 7 bases matching TRBD2. CDR3 length: 14 amino acids. The ends lost 7 bases at V and 9 bases at J; junction bases unmatched: 15. In DNA, the CDR3 is TGTGCCAGCACCGCAGCGGGGTCCTTGGATGGGCAGTACTTC. Its translation is CASTAAGSLDGQYF.

The chain recombines TRBV30 with TRBJ2-1, with 9 positions matching TRBD1. This CDR3 region has 12 residues. Germline CDR1 reads GTSNPN; CDR2 reads SVGIG (reference sequence). The V and J ends lost 5 bases and 5 bases, in that order; junction bases with no gene match: 1. Here the CDR3 DNA reads TGTGCCTGGGGGACAGGGAACAATGAGCAGTTCTTC. Protein product: CAWGTGNNEQFF.

There are a few counts of this clonotype. The genes are TRBV27 and TRBJ2-1; tentative D call: TRBD2 (5 bases). The CDR3 length is 15 residues. CDR1 is MNHEY and CDR2 is SMNVEV in the germline V gene (reference sequence). V was cut by 2 bases and J by 8 bases, with 16 bases left in between. CDR3 DNA: TGTGCCAGCAGTTTAGCCGCTAGCTCGCTCTATGAGCAGTTCTTC. As protein: CASSLAASSLYEQFF.

This clonotype was found many times. The CDR3 region is CASSACDRGSDEQYV. CDR3 DNA: TGTGCCAGCAGCGCCTGCGACAGGGGTTCCGACGAGCAGTACGTC. This chain links TRBV9 with TRBJ2-7; 8 positions agree with TRBD1. With V trimmed by 3 bases and J by 5 bases, 10 bases remained unmatched. Germline V CDR1 and CDR2: SGDLS, YYNGEE. The CDR3 extends over 15 amino acids.

V and J are TRBV7-9 and TRBJ2-5; D call uncertain. The germline gives CDR1 SEHNR, CDR2 FQNEAQ (reference sequence). V lost 0 bases and J lost 5, with 10 bases in between. This CDR3 spans 14 amino acids. CDR3 DNA: TGTGCCAGCAGCTTAGCGCCGACTGGGGAGACCCAGTACTTC. Its protein product is CASSLAPTGETQYF. The full variable domain, its missing parts supplied by reference TRBV7-9 and TRBJ2-5, is DTGVSQNPRHKITKRGQNVTFRCDPISEHNRLYWYRQTLGQGPEFLTYFQNEAQLEKSRLLSDRFSAERPKGSFSTLEIQRTEQGDSAMYLCASSLAPTGETQYFGPGTRLLVL.

V is TRBV6-2 or TRBV6-3 and J is TRBJ2-2; 11 nucleotides match TRBD2. The CDR3 is 17 amino acids. With 7 bases clipped from V and 6 bases from J, the junction kept 13 bases outside the gene matches. Germline-derived CDR1 and CDR2 are MNHEY and SVGEGT. CDR3 nucleotide sequence: TGTGCCAGCAAGCACCCAAGTCCGGGACTAGCGGCCGGGGAGCTGTTTTTT. Its translation is CASKHPSPGLAAGELFF.

The gene calls are TRBV7-9 and TRBJ1-4, with a weak D call TRBD1 (6 bases). The V end was cut by 5 bases, the J end by 8 bases, with 15 bases between. CDR3 size: 14 residues. In germline, CDR1 is SEHNR, CDR2 FQNEAQ (reference sequence). The CDR3 DNA is TGTGCCAGCAGCCCCGCAGGGGTCGGGGAAAAACTGTTTTTT. It translates to CASSPAGVGEKLFF.

The chain is built from TRBV10-3 and TRBJ1-2; possible D gene TRBD1, 5 bases. This CDR3 comprises 15 residues. Germline assignment: CDR1 ENHRY and CDR2 SYGVKD. Trimming pared 6 bases from V and 4 bases from J, leaving 18 bases between. The CDR3 region has the DNA TGTGCCATCAGACGAGCTGAGGGGTCTTCCTATGGCTACACCTTC. This encodes CAIRRAEGSSYGYTF.

This clonotype was detected a few times. The chain has TRBV29-1 and TRBJ2-2; D gene uncertain. The CDR3 covers 14 residues. Germline CDR1 reads SQVTM; CDR2 reads ANQGSEA. Deletions cut 5 bases from V and 0 bases from J, with 10 bases between. Here the CDR3 reads CSVRVATNTGELFF. In DNA form, the CDR3 reads TGCAGCGTTCGGGTGGCAACGAACACCGGGGAGCTGTTTTTT.

This chain joins TRBV6-5 and TRBJ2-2; tentatively, D is TRBD1 (6 bases). The germline CDR1 and CDR2 sequences are MNHEY and SVGAGI. This CDR3 is built from 14 residues. V lost 9 bases and J 6 bases, leaving 17 bases between the germline ends. DNA for the CDR3: TGTGCCAGTAACCCGGACAGTTGGCCCGGGGAGCTGTTTTTT. Its protein is CASNPDSWPGELFF.